Below, 20 T cell receptor beta chains from the same sample are listed, as sequenced in a study of blood T cell repertoires in COVID-19. Libraries were prepared by immunoSEQ multiplex PCR; TCRdb keeps only in-frame clonotypes and omits some of them. The sample has 250,000 to 350,000 clones; about 89% are singletons. The sample taken for sequencing was peripheral blood. These receptors came from an older woman with acute or convalescent COVID-19.

This clone came up once. The V gene is TRBV2, the J gene TRBJ2-5; perhaps TRBD2 as D (7 bases). The CDR3 is 12 residues long. With 8 bases removed from V and 4 bases from J, the gap between germline ends came to 11 bases. Germline-derived CDR1 and CDR2 are SNHLY and FYNNEI. CDR3 DNA sequence: TGTGCCAGCCGGGGAGGGGGAGAGACCCAGTACTTC. Its translation: CASRGGGETQYF.

This rearrangement joins TRBV4-3 to TRBJ1-2, with unresolved D. The CDR3 extends over 12 amino acids. V was clipped by 5 bases and J by 4 bases, with 8 bases between them. Germline loops: CDR1 LGHNA, CDR2 YSLEER. The CDR3: CASSRTGYGYTF. The CDR3 DNA is TGCGCCAGCAGCAGGACTGGCTATGGCTACACCTTC.

The CDR3 sequence: CASPGTGGWNTEAFF. The CDR3 region has the DNA TGTGCCAGCCCCGGGACAGGGGGCTGGAACACTGAAGCTTTCTTT. J is TRBJ1-1 and V is TRBV2, with TRBD1 matching 12 bases. The CDR3 covers 15 residues. V was pared by 8 bases and J by 1 base, with 5 bases of the junction left unmatched. CDR1 and CDR2 from the germline V gene are SNHLY and FYNNEI.

The DNA for the CDR3 is TGCGCCAGCAGCGCTTACTATGCCTCCTACAATGAGCAGTTCTTC. Its translation: CASSAYYASYNEQFF. J is TRBJ2-1 and V is TRBV5-1; D gene ambiguous. The V gene's germline CDR1 is SGHRS and CDR2 YFSETQ. The CDR3 is made up of 15 amino acids. Trimming pared 4 bases from V and 0 bases from J, leaving 11 bases between.

The rearrangement links TRBV6-5 to TRBJ2-7; unclear D gene. Germline CDR1 and CDR2: MNHEY and SVGAGI. The V and J ends lost 5 bases and 6 bases respectively, with 14 bases between them. The CDR3 covers 13 residues. In DNA form, the CDR3 reads TGTGCCAGCAGTCTAAGCCGTTCGGGCGAGCAGTACTTC. As protein: CASSLSRSGEQYF.

This chain links TRBV19 with TRBJ1-6, with 9 bases matching TRBD1. The CDR3 is 14 amino acids. The germline V gene has CDR1 LNHDA and CDR2 SQIVND (reference sequence). Germline trimming cut 5 bases from V and 8 bases from J; bases unmatched to any gene: 4. CDR3 sequence (DNA): TGTGCCAGTAGTGTGCGGGACAGGGATTCACCCCTCCACTTT. The encoded protein is CASSVRDRDSPLHF.

The V gene is TRBV10-3, the J gene TRBJ2-6; TRBD1 matches at 8 bases. The length of the CDR3 is 16 residues. Germline CDR1 is ENHRY and CDR2 is SYGVKD. After removal of 4 bases from V and 3 bases from J, the junction contained 5 bases not matched to a gene. The CDR3 sequence is CAISAGRGLGANVLTF. The CDR3 DNA sequence: TGTGCCATCAGTGCAGGCAGGGGGCTTGGGGCCAACGTCCTGACTTTC.

J is TRBJ1-5 and V is TRBV4-1; possible D gene TRBD1, 5 bases. Germline CDR1 reads MGHRA; CDR2 reads YSYEKL. V lost 3 bases to trimming and J lost 0 bases, with 9 bases between them. The CDR3 length is 15 residues. Here the CDR3 DNA reads TGCGCCAGCAGCCAGGGGCAGCTTAGCAATCAGCCCCAGCATTTT. Translated, it gives CASSQGQLSNQPQHF.

This clone has a single count. The CDR3 bases are TGTGCTAGTGCCTCGAGCACAGATACGCAGTATTTT. Protein: CASASSTDTQYF. The chain combines TRBV12-5 with TRBJ2-3; D gene uncertain. The CDR3 covers 12 residues. Germline values: CDR1 LGHNT, CDR2 FRNRAP. V lost 7 bases, J lost 0 bases, and 5 bases lay in between.

The rearrangement links TRBV4-1 to TRBJ1-1; D may be TRBD1 (5 bases). This CDR3 contains 16 residues. Trimming shortened V by 4 bases and J by 7 bases, and 22 bases separated the two germline ends. From germline, CDR1 is MGHRA and CDR2 YSYEKL. CDR3 sequence (DNA): TGCGCCAGCAGCCGGTCGGGGGGAGGTTTGGTCGATGAAGCTTTCTTT. The encoded protein is CASSRSGGGLVDEAFF.

The genes are TRBV7-6 and TRBJ1-4; D unclear. The CDR3 loop spans 15 amino acids. V dropped 0 bases and J dropped 7 bases, with 12 bases sitting between them. Germline V gene sequence: CDR1 SGHVS, CDR2 FNYEAQ. CDR3 nucleotides: TGTGCCAGCAGCTTAGCGCCGGGTGCGGGTGAAAAACTGTTTTTT. Encoded protein: CASSLAPGAGEKLFF.

CDR3: CSAPGGAGDTGELFF. In DNA form, the CDR3 reads TGCAGCGCGCCGGGGGGAGCGGGGGACACCGGGGAGCTGTTTTTT. The V gene is TRBV29-1, the J gene TRBJ2-2, with 8 positions matching TRBD2. The CDR3 is 15 amino acids. V gave up 7 bases and J gave up 3 bases; unmatched junction bases: 10. CDR1 is SQVTM, CDR2 ANQGSEA, per germline.

This clone was detected only once. This chain connects TRBV11-2 to TRBJ2-7; tentatively, D is TRBD2 (5 bases). Germline-derived CDR1 and CDR2 are SGHAT and FQNNGV. The V gene lost 0 bases and the J gene lost 5 bases, with 8 bases spanning the gap. The CDR3 runs 13 residues. Written as DNA, the CDR3 is TGTGCCAGCAGCTTAGAGGACTGGAACGAGCAGTACTTC. Amino acid sequence: CASSLEDWNEQYF.

The J gene is TRBJ1-2, the V gene TRBV6-2 or TRBV6-3; TRBD1 matches at 10 bases. Per germline, CDR1 MNHEY and CDR2 SVGEGT. CDR3 length: 15 amino acids. With 5 bases clipped from V and 4 bases from J, the junction kept 7 bases outside the gene matches. CDR3 bases: TGTGCCAGCAGTAACCCGGGACAGGGGATCTATGGCTACACCTTC. It codes for CASSNPGQGIYGYTF.

The genes are TRBV24-1 and TRBJ2-3; 7 bases agree with TRBD2. Germline loops: CDR1 KGHDR, CDR2 SFDVKD. V shed 0 bases, J shed 3 bases, and the junction held 5 bases outside the gene matches. The CDR3 is made up of 16 amino acids. CDR3 loop: CATSDLSGEGTDTQYF. The CDR3 bases are TGTGCCACCAGTGATTTGTCTGGGGAGGGGACAGATACGCAGTATTTT.

The V call is TRBV12-3 or TRBV12-4, the J call TRBJ1-2, with 7 bases lining up with TRBD1. The CDR3 spans 12 residues. Losses at the gene ends were 6 bases for V and 9 bases for J; bases not matched to a gene: 7. CDR3 nucleotides: TGTGCCAGCAGAGGGACAGAGACAAGCTACACCTTC. Amino acid sequence: CASRGTETSYTF.

The chain couples TRBV7-2 to TRBJ2-5, with TRBD1 matching over 8 bases. Per the germline V gene, CDR1 is SGHTA and CDR2 is FQGNSA. The CDR3 length is 15 residues. Germline trimming cut 5 bases from V and 5 bases from J; bases unmatched to any gene: 10. The CDR3 region is CASSPVGRTGETQYF. In DNA form, the CDR3 reads TGTGCCAGCAGCCCCGTGGGACGGACAGGGGAGACCCAGTACTTC. Full variable domain (rest looked up from reference TRBV7-2 and TRBJ2-5): GAGVSQSPSNKVTEKGKDVELRCDPISGHTALYWYRQSLGQGLEFLIYFQGNSAPDKSGLPSDRFSAERTGGSVSTLTIQRTQQEDSAVYLCASSPVGRTGETQYFGPGTRLLVL.

This chain uses TRBV10-3 with TRBJ1-6, with 8 bases fitting TRBD1. Germline V gene lookup returns CDR1 ENHRY and CDR2 SYGVKD. The length of the CDR3 is 15 residues. J lost 5 bases, V lost 8 bases, and 8 bases had no gene match. CDR3 bases: TGTGCCATCGGCCCAACAGGGGGGGATAATTCACCCCTCCACTTT. It is translated as CAIGPTGGDNSPLHF.

J is TRBJ2-2 and V is TRBV27; 12 nucleotides match TRBD2. With V trimmed by 6 bases and J by 6 bases, 8 bases remained unmatched. CDR3 size: 16 residues. Per the germline V gene, CDR1 is MNHEY and CDR2 is SMNVEV (reference sequence). In nucleotides, the CDR3 is TGTGCCAGCAGACTGACTAGCGGGAGTGGAGCCGGGGAGCTGTTTTTT. This sequence encodes CASRLTSGSGAGELFF.

The V gene is TRBV7-9, the J gene TRBJ2-7, with 9 bases matching TRBD1. This CDR3 region has 16 residues. Germline lookup yields CDR1 SEHNR and CDR2 FQNEAQ (reference sequence). V was pared by 1 base and J by 1 base, with 5 bases of the junction left unmatched. The CDR3 coding sequence is TGTGCCAGCAGCTTAGTGCCGGGACAGGGTTCCTACGAGCAGTACTTC. This encodes CASSLVPGQGSYEQYF.